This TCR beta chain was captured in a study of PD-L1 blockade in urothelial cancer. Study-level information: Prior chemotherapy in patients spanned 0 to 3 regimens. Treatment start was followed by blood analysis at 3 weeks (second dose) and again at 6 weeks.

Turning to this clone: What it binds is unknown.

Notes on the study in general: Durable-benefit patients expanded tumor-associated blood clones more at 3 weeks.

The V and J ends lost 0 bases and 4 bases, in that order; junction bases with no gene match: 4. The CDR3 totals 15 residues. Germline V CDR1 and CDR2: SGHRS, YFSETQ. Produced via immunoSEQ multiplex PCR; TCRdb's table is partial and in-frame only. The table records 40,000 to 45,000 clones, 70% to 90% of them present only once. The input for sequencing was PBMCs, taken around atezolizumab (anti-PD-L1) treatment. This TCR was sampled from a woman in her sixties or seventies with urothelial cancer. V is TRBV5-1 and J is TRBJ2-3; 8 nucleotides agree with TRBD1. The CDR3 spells CASSLGTGISDTQYF. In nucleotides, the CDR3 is TGCGCCAGCAGCTTGGGGACAGGGATTTCAGATACGCAGTATTTT.